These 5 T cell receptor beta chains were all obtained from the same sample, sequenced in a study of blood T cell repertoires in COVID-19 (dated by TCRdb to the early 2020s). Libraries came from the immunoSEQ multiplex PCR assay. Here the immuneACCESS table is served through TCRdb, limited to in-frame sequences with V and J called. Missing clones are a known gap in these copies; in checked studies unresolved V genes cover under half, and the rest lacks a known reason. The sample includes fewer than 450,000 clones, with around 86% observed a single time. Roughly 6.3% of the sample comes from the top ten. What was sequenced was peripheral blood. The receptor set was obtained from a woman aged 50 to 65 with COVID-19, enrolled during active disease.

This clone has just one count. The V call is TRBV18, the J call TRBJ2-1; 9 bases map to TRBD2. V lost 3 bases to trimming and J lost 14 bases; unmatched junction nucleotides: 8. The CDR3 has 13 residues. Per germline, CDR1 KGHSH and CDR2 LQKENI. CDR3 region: CASSPLAGEKEFF. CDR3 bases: TGTGCCAGCTCACCCTTAGCGGGAGAGAAGGAGTTCTTC.

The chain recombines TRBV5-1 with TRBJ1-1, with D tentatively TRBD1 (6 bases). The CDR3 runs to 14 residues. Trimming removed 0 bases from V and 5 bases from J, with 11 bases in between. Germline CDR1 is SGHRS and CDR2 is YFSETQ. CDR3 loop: CASSLEGGWTEAFF. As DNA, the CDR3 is TGCGCCAGCAGCTTGGAAGGGGGATGGACTGAAGCTTTCTTT.

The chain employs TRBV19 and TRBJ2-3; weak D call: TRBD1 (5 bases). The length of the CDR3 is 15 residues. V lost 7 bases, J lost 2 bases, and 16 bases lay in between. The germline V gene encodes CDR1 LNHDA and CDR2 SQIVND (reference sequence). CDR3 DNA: TGTGCCAGTACAGACCAGGGTCTCGACACAGATACGCAGTATTTT. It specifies CASTDQGLDTDTQYF.

This CDR3 reads CASSIKLGTIPANYGYTF. Written as DNA, the CDR3 is TGTGCCAGTAGTATTAAGTTGGGGACTATCCCTGCTAACTATGGCTACACCTTC. This chain links TRBV19 with TRBJ1-2; perhaps TRBD1 as D (5 bases). CDR3 size: 18 residues. Looked up from germline, CDR1 is LNHDA and CDR2 is SQIVND (reference sequence). V dropped 3 bases and J dropped 0 bases, with 20 bases sitting between them.

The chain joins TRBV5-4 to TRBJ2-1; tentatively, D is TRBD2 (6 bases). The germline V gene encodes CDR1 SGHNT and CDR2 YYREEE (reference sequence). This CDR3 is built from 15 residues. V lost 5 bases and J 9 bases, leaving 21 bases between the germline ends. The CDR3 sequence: CASRIPGVRTSEQFF. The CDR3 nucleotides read TGTGCCAGCAGAATCCCGGGAGTCAGGACAAGTGAGCAGTTCTTC.